This T cell receptor (beta chain) was identified in a study of a mutant IDH1 vaccine in newly diagnosed glioma. Study-level background: Radiotherapy alone preceded vaccination by 4-6 weeks; alternatively, vaccination started with temozolomide cycles.

Data came from immunoSEQ multiplex PCR; TCRdb stores just in-frame clones and leaves some out. The repertoire holds 35,000 to 50,000 clones, with roughly 84% as singletons. This clone was counted between two and nine times. Its antigen is unidentified. Trimming took 4 bases from V and 5 from J, leaving 12 bases between them. CDR3 length equals 14 residues. Germline CDR1 and CDR2: SNHLY and FYNNEI. Time point defined: week 35, safety follow-up. One vaccine dose held 300 ug of mutant IDH1 20-mer peptide and came with topical imiquimod. Sequencing used PBMCs, obtained from a glioma patient whose treatment included an IDH1 peptide vaccine. V and J are TRBV2 and TRBJ1-5, with D uncertain. This receptor was identified in a woman in her forties or fifties with glioma. The CDR3 sequence is CASSASGGDQPQHF. In DNA form, the CDR3 reads TGTGCCAGCAGTGCGTCGGGAGGAGATCAGCCCCAGCATTTT.